The 10 T cell receptor beta chains in this list originate from one sample, sequenced in a study of blood T cell repertoires in COVID-19. Repertoires were generated with immunoSEQ multiplex PCR, while TCRdb's copy carries only in-frame clones and drops some. Of 250,000 to 350,000 clones listed, around 90% are singletons. Sequences were obtained from peripheral blood. These TCRs come from a young man with active or convalescent COVID-19.

This clone was counted a few times. The chain couples TRBV27 to TRBJ2-7; D might be TRBD2 (6 bases). The CDR3 runs 15 residues. Looked up from germline, CDR1 is MNHEY and CDR2 is SMNVEV (reference sequence). V lost 10 bases and J 2 bases, leaving 21 bases between the germline ends. Written as DNA, the CDR3 is TGTGCCACCTGCAGCATGGGGGGACCCACCTACGAGCAGTACTTC. It is translated as CATCSMGGPTYEQYF.

The gene calls are TRBV4-1 and TRBJ2-7; 8 bases fit TRBD2. V lost 2 bases to trimming and J lost 3 bases; unmatched junction nucleotides: 6. Looked up from germline, CDR1 is MGHRA and CDR2 is YSYEKL. This CDR3 is 15 amino acids long. CDR3 coding DNA: TGCGCCAGCAGCCAATGGGGGCGGGGGGTCTACGAGCAGTACTTC. It encodes CASSQWGRGVYEQYF.

The genes are TRBV19 and TRBJ1-5, with a possible D match to TRBD1 (5 bases). The CDR3 totals 15 residues. The germline V and J ends were trimmed by 6 bases and 4 bases, with 16 bases remaining between them. The germline V gene encodes CDR1 LNHDA and CDR2 SQIVND (reference sequence). The CDR3 reads CASRPQGLLNQPQHF. CDR3 coding DNA: TGTGCCAGTAGACCGCAGGGTCTTCTAAATCAGCCCCAGCATTTT.

The rearrangement links TRBV12-3 or TRBV12-4 to TRBJ2-4; D is unresolved. V lost 1 base to trimming and J lost 7 bases, with 5 bases between them. The CDR3 spans 12 residues. The DNA for the CDR3 is TGTGCCAGCAGTTTAGATCTGAACATTCAGTACTTC. It encodes CASSLDLNIQYF.

The CDR3 reads CASSLRDTSYEQYF. The CDR3 DNA reads TGCGCCAGCAGCCTAAGGGACACTTCCTACGAGCAGTACTTC. The rearrangement joins TRBV4-1 to TRBJ2-7; tentatively, D is TRBD1 (6 bases). Germline V gives CDR1 MGHRA, CDR2 YSYEKL. The CDR3 loop spans 14 amino acids. V was clipped by 4 bases and J by 1 base, with 11 bases between them.

J is TRBJ2-5 and V is TRBV19; 11 positions match TRBD1. The CDR3 has 15 amino acids. In germline, CDR1 is LNHDA, CDR2 SQIVND (reference sequence). Trimming took 5 bases from V and 3 from J; bases not matched to a gene: 5. CDR3 sequence: CASSDGQGAKETQYF. The CDR3, as DNA: TGTGCCAGTAGTGATGGACAGGGGGCTAAAGAGACCCAGTACTTC.

V is TRBV6-2 or TRBV6-3 and J is TRBJ1-1; 7 bases fit TRBD1. CDR1 is MNHEY, CDR2 SVGEGT, per germline. V lost 0 bases, J lost 1 base, and 8 bases stayed unmatched. CDR3 length equals 17 residues. The CDR3 sequence: CASSYSEGGRGNTEAFF. The CDR3 DNA is TGTGCCAGCAGTTACTCCGAAGGGGGCCGAGGGAACACTGAAGCTTTCTTT.

J is TRBJ1-3 and V is TRBV5-4, with D uncertain. This CDR3 comprises 15 residues. With 0 bases removed from V and 0 bases from J, the gap between germline ends came to 7 bases. Germline V gene lookup returns CDR1 SGHNT and CDR2 YYREEE (reference sequence). As DNA, the CDR3 is TGTGCCAGCAGCTTGGATAGGAGCTCTGGAAACACCATATATTTT. Translated, it gives CASSLDRSSGNTIYF.

The V call is TRBV11-2, the J call TRBJ2-3, with TRBD2 matching over 11 bases. With 5 bases clipped from V and 3 bases from J, the junction kept 13 bases outside the gene matches. The CDR3 totals 18 residues. The germline gives CDR1 SGHAT, CDR2 FQNNGV. CDR3 bases: TGTGCCAGCAGCCGACATCGCTCTAGCGGGGGGATAACAGATACGCAGTATTTT. Translation: CASSRHRSSGGITDTQYF.

This chain connects TRBV7-2 to TRBJ2-3; D gene uncertain. The ends were cut back, 4 bases at V and 4 bases at J, with 9 bases in the middle. Per germline, CDR1 SGHTA and CDR2 FQGNSA. This CDR3 is 13 amino acids long. CDR3 in amino acids: CASSSRTSDTQYF. As DNA, the CDR3 is TGTGCCAGCAGCTCGAGAACCTCAGATACGCAGTATTTT.